The T cell receptor beta chain described here comes from a study of cytomegalovirus exposure and HLA in healthy donors. General study points: Previously analyzed data showed that most TCR beta V segments were productive at a frequency of about 87% or about 30%.

Worth noting for this clone: Its antigen remains unknown.

This PCR relied on a set of 60 Vbeta primers and 13 Jbeta primers. Assay used: immunoSEQ multiplex PCR; TCRdb lists only in-frame clones, some missing. The sample yields 140,000 or so clones, roughly three fifths seen once. J was trimmed by 5 bases and V by 3 bases; bases with no gene match: 3. From germline, CDR1 is KGHSH and CDR2 LQKENI. The CDR3 spans 13 residues. This sequence joins TRBV18 and TRBJ2-5, with TRBD1 matching over 7 bases. The sequence derives from a woman aged 55-75 years in good health and CMV-seronegative. What was sequenced was PBMCs. CDR3 region: CASSPGQWETQYF. The CDR3 DNA sequence: TGTGCCAGCTCACCGGGACAGTGGGAGACCCAGTACTTC.